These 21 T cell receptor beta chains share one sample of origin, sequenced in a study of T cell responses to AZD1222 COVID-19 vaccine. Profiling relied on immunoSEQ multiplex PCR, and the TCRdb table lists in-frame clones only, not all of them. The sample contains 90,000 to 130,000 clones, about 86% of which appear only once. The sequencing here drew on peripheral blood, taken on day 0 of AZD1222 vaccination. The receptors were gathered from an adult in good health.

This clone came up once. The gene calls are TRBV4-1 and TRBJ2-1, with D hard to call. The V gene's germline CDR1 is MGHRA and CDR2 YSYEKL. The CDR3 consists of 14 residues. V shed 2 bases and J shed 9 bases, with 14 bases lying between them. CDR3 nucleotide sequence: TGCGCCAGCAGCCAACTAGATGTTTCGCGTGAGCAGTTCTTC. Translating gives CASSQLDVSREQFF.

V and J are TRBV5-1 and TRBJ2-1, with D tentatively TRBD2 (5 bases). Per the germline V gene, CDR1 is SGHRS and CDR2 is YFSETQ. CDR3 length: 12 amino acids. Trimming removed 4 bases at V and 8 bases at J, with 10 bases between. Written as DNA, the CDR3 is TGCGCCAGCAGCCCGCTCGGGGATGAGCAGTTCTTC. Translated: CASSPLGDEQFF.

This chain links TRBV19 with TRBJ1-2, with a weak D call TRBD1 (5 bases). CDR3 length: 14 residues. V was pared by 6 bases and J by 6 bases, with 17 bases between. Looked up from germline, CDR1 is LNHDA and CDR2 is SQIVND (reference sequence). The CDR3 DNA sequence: TGTGCCAGTAGCCCAAGGGGAGGGCAGGATGGCTACACCTTC. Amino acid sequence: CASSPRGGQDGYTF. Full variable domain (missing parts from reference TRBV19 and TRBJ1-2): DGGITQSPKYLFRKEGQNVTLSCEQNLNHDAMYWYRQDPGQGLRLIYYSQIVNDFQKGDIAEGYSVSREKKESFPLTVTSAQKNPTAFYLCASSPRGGQDGYTFGSGTRLTVV.

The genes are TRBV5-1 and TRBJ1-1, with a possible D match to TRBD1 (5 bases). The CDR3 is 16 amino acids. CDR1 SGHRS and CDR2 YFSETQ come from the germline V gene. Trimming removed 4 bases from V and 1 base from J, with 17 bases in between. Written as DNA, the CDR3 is TGCGCCAGCAGCCCCTCCTCGGCAGGGACGAACACTGAAGCTTTCTTT. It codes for CASSPSSAGTNTEAFF.

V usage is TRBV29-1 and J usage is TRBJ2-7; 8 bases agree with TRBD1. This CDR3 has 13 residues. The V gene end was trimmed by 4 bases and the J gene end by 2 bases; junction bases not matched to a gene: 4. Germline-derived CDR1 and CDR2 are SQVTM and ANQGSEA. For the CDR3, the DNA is TGCAGCGTTGGGACAGGGTGGGCCTACGAGCAGTACTTC. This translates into CSVGTGWAYEQYF.

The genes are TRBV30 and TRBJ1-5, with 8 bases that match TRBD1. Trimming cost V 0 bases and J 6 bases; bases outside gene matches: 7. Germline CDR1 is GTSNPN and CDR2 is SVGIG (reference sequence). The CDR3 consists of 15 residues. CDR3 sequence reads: CAWSVGRGLTQPQHF. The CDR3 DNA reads TGTGCCTGGAGTGTTGGCAGGGGGCTAACTCAGCCCCAGCATTTT.

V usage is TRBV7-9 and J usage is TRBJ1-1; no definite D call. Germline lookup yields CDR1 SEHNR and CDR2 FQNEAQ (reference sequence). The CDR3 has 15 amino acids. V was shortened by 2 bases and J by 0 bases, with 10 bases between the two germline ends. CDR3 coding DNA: TGTGCCAGCAGCTTAAACGAGGCAATGAACACTGAAGCTTTCTTT. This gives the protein CASSLNEAMNTEAFF.

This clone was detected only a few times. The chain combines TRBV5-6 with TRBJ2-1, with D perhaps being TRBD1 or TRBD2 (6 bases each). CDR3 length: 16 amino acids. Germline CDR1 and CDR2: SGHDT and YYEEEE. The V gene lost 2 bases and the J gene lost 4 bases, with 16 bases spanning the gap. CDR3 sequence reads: CASSLIGGQAYNEQFF. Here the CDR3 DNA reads TGTGCCAGCAGCTTAATCGGGGGCCAAGCGTACAATGAGCAGTTCTTC.

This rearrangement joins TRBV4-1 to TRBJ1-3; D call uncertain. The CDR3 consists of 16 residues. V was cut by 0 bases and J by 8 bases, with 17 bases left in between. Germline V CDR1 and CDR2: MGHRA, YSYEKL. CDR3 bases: TGCGCCAGCAGCCAAGAGGGCAAGGGAGATTCTTACACCATATATTTT. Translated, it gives CASSQEGKGDSYTIYF.

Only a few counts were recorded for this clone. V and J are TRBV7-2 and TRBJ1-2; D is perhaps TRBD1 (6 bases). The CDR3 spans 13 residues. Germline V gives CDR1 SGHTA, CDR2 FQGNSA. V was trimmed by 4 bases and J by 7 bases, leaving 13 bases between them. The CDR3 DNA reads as TGTGCCAGCAGCTCTGACAGGTTATTTGGCTACACCTTC. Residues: CASSSDRLFGYTF.

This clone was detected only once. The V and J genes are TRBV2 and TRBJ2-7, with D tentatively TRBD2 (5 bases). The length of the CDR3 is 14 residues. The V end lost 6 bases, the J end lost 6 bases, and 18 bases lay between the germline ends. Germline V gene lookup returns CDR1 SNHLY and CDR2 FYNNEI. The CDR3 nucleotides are TGTGCCAGCAGGGACTCGGACGGCCCTTTCGAGCAGTACTTC. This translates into CASRDSDGPFEQYF.

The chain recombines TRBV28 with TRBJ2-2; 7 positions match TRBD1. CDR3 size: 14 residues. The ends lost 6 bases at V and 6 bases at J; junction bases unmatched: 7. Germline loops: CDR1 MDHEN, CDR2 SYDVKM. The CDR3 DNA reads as TGTGCCAGCAGAAATGCAGGGGGTGCCGGGGAGCTGTTTTTT. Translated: CASRNAGGAGELFF.

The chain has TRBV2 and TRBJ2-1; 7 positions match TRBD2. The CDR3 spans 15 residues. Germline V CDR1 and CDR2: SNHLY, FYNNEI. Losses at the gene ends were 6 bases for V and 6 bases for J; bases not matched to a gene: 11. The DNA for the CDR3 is TGTGCCAGCAGGGGGCGGACTAGGTCCCCCAATGAGCAGTTCTTC. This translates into CASRGRTRSPNEQFF. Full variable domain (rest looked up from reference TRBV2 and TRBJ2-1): EPEVTQTPSHQVTQMGQEVILRCVPISNHLYFYWYRQILGQKVEFLVSFYNNEISEKSEIFDDQFSVERPDGSNFTLKIRSTKLEDSAMYFCASRGRTRSPNEQFFGPGTRLTVL.

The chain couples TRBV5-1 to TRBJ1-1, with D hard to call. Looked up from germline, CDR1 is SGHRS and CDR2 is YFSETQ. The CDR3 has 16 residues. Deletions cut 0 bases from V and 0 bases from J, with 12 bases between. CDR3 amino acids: CASSLGGGRMNTEAFF. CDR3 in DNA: TGCGCCAGCAGCTTGGGGGGTGGACGGATGAACACTGAAGCTTTCTTT.

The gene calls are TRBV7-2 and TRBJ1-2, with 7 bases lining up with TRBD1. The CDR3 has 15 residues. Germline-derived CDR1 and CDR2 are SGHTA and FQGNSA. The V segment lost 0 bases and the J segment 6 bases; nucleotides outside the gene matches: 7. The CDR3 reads CASSLALTGRDGYTF. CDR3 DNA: TGTGCCAGCAGCTTAGCCCTGACAGGGCGCGATGGCTACACCTTC.

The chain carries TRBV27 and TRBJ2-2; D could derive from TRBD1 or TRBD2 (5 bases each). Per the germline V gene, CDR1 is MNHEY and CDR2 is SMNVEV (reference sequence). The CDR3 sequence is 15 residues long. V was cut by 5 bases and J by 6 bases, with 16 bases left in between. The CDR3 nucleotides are TGTGCCAGCAGTATAGGGAGCCAGGGCCCCGGGGAGCTGTTTTTT. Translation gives CASSIGSQGPGELFF.

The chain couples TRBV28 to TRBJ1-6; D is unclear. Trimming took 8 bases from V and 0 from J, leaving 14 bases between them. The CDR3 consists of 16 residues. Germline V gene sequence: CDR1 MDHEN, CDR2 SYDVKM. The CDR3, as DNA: TGTGCCAGCGGCAGCTACACGGCCTCCTATAATTCACCCCTCCACTTT. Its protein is CASGSYTASYNSPLHF.

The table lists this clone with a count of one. The CDR3 sequence is CASSPPGVTQYF. CDR3 sequence (DNA): TGCGCCAGCAGCCCTCCTGGTGTGACCCAGTACTTC. This chain joins TRBV5-1 and TRBJ2-5; no definite D call. Germline assignment: CDR1 SGHRS and CDR2 YFSETQ. The CDR3 loop spans 12 amino acids. Trimming stripped 4 bases from V and 7 bases from J, with 11 bases between.

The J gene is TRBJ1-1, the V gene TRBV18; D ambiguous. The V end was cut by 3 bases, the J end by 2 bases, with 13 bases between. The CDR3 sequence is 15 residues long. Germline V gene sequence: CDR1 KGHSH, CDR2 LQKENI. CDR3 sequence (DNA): TGTGCCAGCTCACCTAACCAGGTGGGAAACACTGAAGCTTTCTTT. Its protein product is CASSPNQVGNTEAFF.

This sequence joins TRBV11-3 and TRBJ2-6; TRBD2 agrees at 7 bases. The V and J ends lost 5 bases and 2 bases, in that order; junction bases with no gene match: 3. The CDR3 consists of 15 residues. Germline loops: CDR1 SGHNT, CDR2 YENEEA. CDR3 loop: CASSPGLAGANVLTF. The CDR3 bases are TGTGCCAGCAGCCCCGGACTAGCTGGGGCCAACGTCCTGACTTTC.

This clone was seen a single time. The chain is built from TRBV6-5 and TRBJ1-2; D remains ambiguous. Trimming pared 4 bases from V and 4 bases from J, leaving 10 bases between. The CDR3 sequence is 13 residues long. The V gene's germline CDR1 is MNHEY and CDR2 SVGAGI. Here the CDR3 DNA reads TGTGCCAGCAGTTGGGAGGAAGGCTATGGCTACACCTTC. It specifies CASSWEEGYGYTF.